The 28 T cell receptor beta chains presented below share a single source sample, sequenced in a study of T-cell memory formation after mild COVID-19. From the 5' RACE reads, TCRdb called clonotypes with MiXCR, one entry per CDR3 protein. The repertoire includes tens of thousands of distinct CDR3 sequences, about 16% of them detected once, and around 1.5% sits in the top ten. Sequencing input: PBMCs or a T cell subset sorted from them (not recorded which). The receptor source for this set is an adult who had mild COVID-19 (a few samples of this study predate the infection). Cell type and time point are not known.

This clonotype was picked up many times. The chain joins TRBV6-5 to TRBJ2-7, with 11 bases lining up with TRBD1. V dropped 0 bases and J dropped 3; count of bases not matched to a gene: 1. The CDR3 loop spans 15 amino acids. Germline CDR1 MNHEY, CDR2 SVGAGI. The DNA of the CDR3 is TGTGCCAGCAGTTACTCAGGGACAGGGGGCTACGAGCAGTACTTC. Its translation: CASSYSGTGGYEQYF.

This clonotype was recorded at least ten times. CDR3 DNA sequence: TGTGCCAGCAGTCGAGATCCAGGGAAGGAGACCCAGTACTTC. Translating gives CASSRDPGKETQYF. The chain recombines TRBV5-4 with TRBJ2-5, with D perhaps TRBD1 (5 bases). V was pared by 5 bases and J by 5 bases, with 16 bases between. Germline CDR1 is SGHNT and CDR2 is YYREEE (reference sequence). The CDR3 has 14 residues.

This clonotype is termed medium-sized. The chain recombines TRBV12-3 or TRBV12-4 with TRBJ2-2; 7 nucleotides align to TRBD1. The J segment lost 5 bases and the V segment lost 5 bases, leaving 11 bases of the junction unmatched. The CDR3 runs to 16 residues. DNA for the CDR3: TGTGCCAGCAGTATCAGAGGGGGCGGGTGGACCGGGGAGCTGTTTTTT. Protein product: CASSIRGGGWTGELFF.

This clonotype came up a few times. The chain carries TRBV10-3 and TRBJ2-7, with a tentative D call TRBD1 (6 bases). CDR3 length: 14 amino acids. The V gene's germline CDR1 is ENHRY and CDR2 SYGVKD. Trimming left V 6 bases short and J 3 bases short, with 15 bases between. The CDR3 protein is CAISDGTGYYEQYF. In DNA, the CDR3 is TGTGCCATCAGCGACGGAACAGGGTACTACGAGCAGTACTTC.

By share, this clonotype ranks as medium-sized. The chain recombines TRBV12-3 or TRBV12-4 with TRBJ2-4; D is ambiguous. CDR3 length equals 14 residues. The V end was cut by 2 bases, the J end by 0 bases, with 5 bases between. DNA of the CDR3: TGTGCCAGCAGTTTAAACCTAGCCAAAAACATTCAGTACTTC. Its protein product is CASSLNLAKNIQYF.

Many counts were recorded for this clonotype. This sequence joins TRBV4-1 and TRBJ2-3; the match to TRBD2 covers 7 bases. The germline gives CDR1 MGHRA, CDR2 YSYEKL. V lost 4 bases and J lost 4; bases outside the gene matches: 14. The CDR3 length is 17 residues. CDR3 DNA: TGCGCCAGCAGCCGAAGTGGGCTGGCGGGAGCAGCAGATACGCAGTATTTT. Protein sequence: CASSRSGLAGAADTQYF.

This clonotype was recorded at least ten times. The V gene is TRBV4-1, the J gene TRBJ2-2, with unresolved D. V lost 1 base and J lost 5, with 11 bases in between. There are 15 residues in the CDR3. Per the germline V gene, CDR1 is MGHRA and CDR2 is YSYEKL. The CDR3 here is CASSQVVTGTGELFF. Written as DNA, the CDR3 is TGCGCCAGCAGCCAAGTAGTCACGGGTACCGGGGAGCTGTTTTTT.

The V and J genes are TRBV5-4 and TRBJ2-7; D tentatively reads TRBD1 or TRBD2 (6 bases each). The CDR3 loop spans 16 amino acids. V lost 4 bases and J 1 base, leaving 18 bases between the germline ends. Germline CDR1 reads SGHNT; CDR2 reads YYREEE (reference sequence). The CDR3 nucleotides are TGTGCCAGCAGCCGGGGGAACAGGGTAGGTTCCTACGAGCAGTACTTC. Protein product: CASSRGNRVGSYEQYF.

The rearrangement joins TRBV5-8 to TRBJ1-1, with TRBD1 matching over 9 bases. The CDR3 is made up of 18 amino acids. Germline values: CDR1 SGHTS, CDR2 YDEGEE. J lost 0 bases, V lost 4 bases, and 13 bases had no gene match. The CDR3 loop reads CASSLDFGTGWMNTEAFF. CDR3 DNA sequence: TGTGCCAGCAGCCTCGACTTCGGGACAGGGTGGATGAACACTGAAGCTTTCTTT.

This clonotype is judged medium-sized (0.01 to 0.1%). This chain links TRBV5-5 with TRBJ1-1; TRBD1 matches at 7 bases. The CDR3 totals 13 residues. V dropped 3 bases and J dropped 5; count of bases not matched to a gene: 4. From germline, CDR1 is SGHKS and CDR2 YYEKEE (reference sequence). For the CDR3, the DNA is TGTGCCAGCAGCTCCGACAGGGATACTGAAGCTTTCTTT. It encodes CASSSDRDTEAFF. Full variable domain (rest looked up from reference TRBV5-5 and TRBJ1-1): DAGVTQSPTHLIKTRGQQVTLRCSPISGHKSVSWYQQVLGQGPQFIFQYYEKEERGRGNFPDRFSARQFPNYSSELNVNALLLGDSALYLCASSSDRDTEAFFGQGTRLTVV.

At least ten counts were recorded for this clonotype. The V call is TRBV6-6, the J call TRBJ1-2, with 7 bases identical to TRBD1. The CDR3 has 15 amino acids. J lost 3 bases, V lost 6 bases, and 10 bases had no gene match. Germline lookup yields CDR1 MNHNY and CDR2 SVGAGI (reference sequence). The CDR3 reads CASREPGQRDYGYTF. Here the CDR3 DNA reads TGTGCCAGCAGGGAACCGGGACAGCGAGACTATGGCTACACCTTC.

V usage is TRBV5-1 and J usage is TRBJ2-1, with TRBD2 identical over 11 bases. The V and J ends lost 2 bases and 2 bases, in that order; junction bases with no gene match: 12. The germline CDR1 and CDR2 sequences are SGHRS and YFSETQ. The CDR3 sequence is 19 residues long. The CDR3 bases are TGCGCCAGCAGCTTCCCTCCTCCATCGACTAGCGGGGCCTACAATGAGCAGTTCTTC. Residues: CASSFPPPSTSGAYNEQFF.

This clonotype was counted ten times or more. The chain combines TRBV6-6 with TRBJ1-4; 9 nucleotides align to TRBD1. V trimming: 7 bases; J trimming: 6 bases; junction bases outside the gene matches: 6. This CDR3 contains 14 residues. The germline CDR1 and CDR2 sequences are MNHNY and SVGAGI (reference sequence). This chain's CDR3 is CASTDRGSDEKLFF. The DNA of the CDR3 is TGTGCCAGCACCGACAGGGGGTCGGATGAAAAACTGTTTTTT.

This clonotype was detected many times. The chain couples TRBV7-2 to TRBJ2-7; D call uncertain. Per the germline V gene, CDR1 is SGHTA and CDR2 is FQGNSA. V lost 5 bases, J lost 0 bases, and 11 bases lay in between. The CDR3 extends over 14 amino acids. The CDR3 sequence is CASSLADYSYEQYF. CDR3 sequence (DNA): TGTGCCAGCAGCCTCGCGGATTACTCCTACGAGCAGTACTTC.

This clonotype was observed many times. The CDR3 region is CASSQDLLQQFF. In DNA form, the CDR3 reads TGTGCCAGCAGCCAAGATCTTCTACAGCAGTTCTTC. V and J are TRBV14 and TRBJ2-1; no firm D call. Per germline, CDR1 SGHDN and CDR2 FVKESK. Trimming removed 0 bases at V and 11 bases at J, with 8 bases between. The CDR3 contains 12 residues.

In its sample, this clonotype was seen many times. The V call is TRBV19, the J call TRBJ2-3; D call uncertain. V lost 3 bases to trimming and J lost 10 bases, with 8 bases between them. Germline V CDR1 and CDR2: LNHDA, SQIVND (reference sequence). The CDR3 length is 11 residues. CDR3 sequence: CASSIENAQYF. DNA of the CDR3: TGTGCCAGTAGTATCGAAAACGCGCAGTATTTT.

This clonotype was seen at least ten times. This chain links TRBV7-9 with TRBJ2-2; D unclear. V lost 5 bases to trimming and J lost 7 bases, with 14 bases between them. Germline CDR1 reads SEHNR; CDR2 reads FQNEAQ (reference sequence). The CDR3 runs 14 residues. The CDR3 DNA sequence: TGTGCCAGCAGCCACGTTACCCACCACGGGGAGCTGTTTTTT. This codes for CASSHVTHHGELFF.

CDR3 loop: CASSAGRTGGTYEQYF. DNA of the CDR3: TGCGCCAGCAGCGCTGGCAGGACGGGAGGGACCTACGAGCAGTACTTC. The chain joins TRBV5-1 to TRBJ2-7; 8 positions agree with TRBD2. J lost 2 bases, V lost 4 bases, and 11 bases had no gene match. CDR1 SGHRS and CDR2 YFSETQ come from the germline V gene. The CDR3 is made up of 16 amino acids.

This clonotype has just a few counts. This chain links TRBV6-2 or TRBV6-3 with TRBJ2-3; D might be TRBD1 or TRBD2, each matching 5 bases. Trimming removed 4 bases from V and 5 bases from J, with 22 bases in between. CDR3 length: 17 residues. Germline CDR1 and CDR2: MNHEY and SVGEGT. CDR3 protein: CASSSGQWGMSGDTQYF. The DNA for the CDR3 is TGTGCCAGCAGTTCCGGGCAGTGGGGGATGTCCGGAGATACGCAGTATTTT.

This clonotype was seen repeatedly, ten times or more. The chain uses TRBV20-1 and TRBJ2-7, with 7 bases that match TRBD1. The CDR3 extends over 13 amino acids. V shed 7 bases, J shed 2 bases, and the junction held 8 bases outside the gene matches. Germline CDR1 reads DFQATT; CDR2 reads SNEGSKA (reference sequence). The CDR3 nucleotides are TGCAGTGTCCTCCCAGGGGGACCCTACGAGCAGTACTTC. The encoded protein is CSVLPGGPYEQYF.

This clonotype came up many times. The chain combines TRBV4-2 with TRBJ2-6, with 12 bases fitting TRBD1. Looked up from germline, CDR1 is LGHNA and CDR2 is YNFKEQ. The CDR3 runs to 20 residues. Trimming at V came to 2 bases and at J to 2 bases, leaving 10 bases not matched to a gene. The CDR3 spells CASSQPSGTGGAAGANVLTF. The CDR3 DNA is TGTGCCAGCAGCCAACCGAGCGGGACAGGGGGCGCCGCTGGGGCCAACGTCCTGACTTTC.

This clonotype was counted many times. The chain has TRBV7-2 and TRBJ2-5; 10 nucleotides align to TRBD2. The junction had 9 bases not matched to a gene; V was cut back by 5 bases and J by 6 bases. Germline CDR1 SGHTA, CDR2 FQGNSA. There are 15 residues in the CDR3. DNA of the CDR3: TGTGCCAGCAGCGCCCTAGCGGGAGTAAAAAAGACCCAGTACTTC. Translated: CASSALAGVKKTQYF.

This clonotype showed up many times. The chain uses TRBV7-9 and TRBJ2-1; 7 bases agree with TRBD2. Germline V gene sequence: CDR1 SEHNR, CDR2 FQNEAQ (reference sequence). Losses at the gene ends were 5 bases for V and 4 bases for J; bases not matched to a gene: 20. This CDR3 is 19 amino acids long. The chain's CDR3 is CASSPSPARGRANYNEQFF. The CDR3 DNA reads as TGTGCCAGCAGCCCGTCCCCTGCCCGGGGGAGGGCAAATTACAATGAGCAGTTCTTC.

This clonotype appeared many times. The V and J genes are TRBV2 and TRBJ2-1, with D unclear. Germline CDR1 reads SNHLY; CDR2 reads FYNNEI. V was trimmed by 6 bases and J by 12 bases, leaving 6 bases between them. This CDR3 has 9 residues. The CDR3 sequence: CASREWQFF. The CDR3 coding sequence is TGTGCCAGCAGGGAGTGGCAGTTCTTC.

The rearrangement links TRBV6-1 to TRBJ1-1; 8 nucleotides line up with TRBD1. Germline V gene data show CDR1 as MNHNS and CDR2 as SASEGT. Germline trimming cut 5 bases from V and 7 bases from J; bases unmatched to any gene: 12. The CDR3 extends over 15 amino acids. The CDR3 reads CASSREAGTGDEAFF. The CDR3 coding sequence is TGTGCCAGCAGTCGGGAAGCCGGGACAGGAGATGAAGCTTTCTTT.

The table lists this clonotype with many counts. The chain has TRBV12-3 or TRBV12-4 and TRBJ1-1; D might be TRBD1 (6 bases). The length of the CDR3 is 14 residues. V gave up 1 base and J gave up 2 bases, with 8 bases separating them. The CDR3 region is CASSLGQVNTEAFF. The CDR3 DNA reads as TGTGCCAGCAGTTTAGGACAGGTCAACACTGAAGCTTTCTTT.

This clonotype was seen a handful of times. A much larger clone differs from this one at a single base, so this may be a read error. The chain links TRBV29-1 to TRBJ1-4; a weak D match, TRBD1 (6 bases). Germline V gene data show CDR1 as SQVTM and CDR2 as ANQGSEA. The V end lost 6 bases, the J end lost 9 bases, and 17 bases lay between the germline ends. The CDR3 contains 13 residues. The CDR3 region is CSVARDMGQKLFF. CDR3 nucleotide sequence: TGCAGCGTGGCCCGGGACATGGGGCAAAAACTGTTTTTT.

The table lists this clonotype with many counts. The J gene is TRBJ2-1, the V gene TRBV12-3 or TRBV12-4, with D maybe TRBD2 (7 bases). Trimming stripped 6 bases from V and 7 bases from J, with 19 bases between. This CDR3 has 15 residues. The CDR3 region is CASRPEGGVHNEQFF. In DNA form, the CDR3 reads TGTGCCAGCAGACCCGAGGGGGGGGTCCATAATGAGCAGTTCTTC.